These T cell receptor beta chains were read from a single sample in a study of control samples from healthy donors and cancer patients. The data were produced by immunoSEQ multiplex PCR, yet TCRdb's version contains in-frame clones alone and is incomplete. The data show about 60,000 clones, 70% to 90% seen once. The sequenced material came from blood. These receptors came from a man aged 40-49 years in good health. Each CDR3 is given with its conserved first and last residue. D genes are given only for firm matches. The size field is filled for only some rows; it gives once, few, many or a size class.

NA,NA,TRBJ1-5,TRBV10-3,TGTGCCATCACCGGGGGGGTTCGGGATCAGCCCCAGCATTTT,CAITGGVRDQPQHF
few,NA,TRBJ1-1,TRBV18,TGTGCCAGCTCACCTCTGGATAACACTGAAGCTTTCTTT,CASSPLDNTEAFF
NA,NA,TRBJ1-5,TRBV3-1/TRBV3-2,TGTGCCAGCAGCCCCAGGGAAGATAGCAATCAGCCCCAGCATTTT,CASSPREDSNQPQHF
NA,NA,TRBJ1-5,TRBV18,TGTGCCAGCTCACGGGATAGCAATCAGCCCCAGCATTTT,CASSRDSNQPQHF
NA,TRBD1,TRBJ1-1,TRBV5-1,TGCGCCAGCAGCGCTACGGGGACAGCGAACACTGAAGCTTTCTTT,CASSATGTANTEAFF
NA,TRBD1,TRBJ1-6,TRBV27,TGTGCCAGCAGTTCCTTTTCGGGCAGGGGGCAAGCTTCACCCCTCCACTTT,CASSSFSGRGQASPLHF
NA,NA,TRBJ1-1,TRBV7-9,TGTGCCAGCAGCTTAGCCAGCCTCGACCGGGTAAGGACTGAAGCTTTCTTT,CASSLASLDRVRTEAFF
NA,TRBD1,TRBJ1-5,TRBV6-6,TGTGCCAGCAGTTACCCTAGACAGGGGAAAGGGCAGCCCCAGCATTTT,CASSYPRQGKGQPQHF
once,NA,TRBJ2-7,TRBV7-2,TGTGCCAGCAGCCTAGGGTCAGGGGGCGGGAGGGAGCAGTACTTC,CASSLGSGGGREQYF
NA,NA,TRBJ2-3,TRBV28,TGTGCCAGCCCCCCCGGGGGTAGTAGCACAGATACGCAGTATTTT,CASPPGGSSTDTQYF
NA,NA,TRBJ2-1,TRBV7-2,TGTGCCAGCAGCTTAGGAGTTGTCTCAACCAATGAGCAGTTCTTC,CASSLGVVSTNEQFF
NA,NA,TRBJ1-5,TRBV19,TGTGCCAGTAGTATTCAGGAAAATAGCAATCAGCCCCAGCATTTT,CASSIQENSNQPQHF
NA,NA,TRBJ1-1,TRBV7-9,TGTGCCAGCAGCTTAGAATCTTCGAACACTGAAGCTTTCTTT,CASSLESSNTEAFF
NA,TRBD1,TRBJ2-5,TRBV6-2/TRBV6-3,TGTGCCAGCAGCGCCGGGACAGGGGAAGAGACCCAGTACTTC,CASSAGTGEETQYF
NA,TRBD1,TRBJ2-3,TRBV5-1,TGCGCCAGCAGCTCAGGACAGGTCGGGACAGATACGCAGTATTTT,CASSSGQVGTDTQYF
NA,NA,TRBJ1-2,TRBV7-8,TGTGCCAGCAGCTTAGAGGACCGAACCCATGGCTACACCTTC,CASSLEDRTHGYTF
NA,TRBD2,TRBJ2-7,TRBV19,TGTGCCAGTAGTATAAGAGCGGGAGGATTATACGAGCAGTACTTC,CASSIRAGGLYEQYF
NA,NA,TRBJ2-5,TRBV7-3,TGTGCCAGCAGCGCTAGGACGGAAGAGACCCAGTACTTC,CASSARTEETQYF
NA,NA,TRBJ2-1,TRBV30,TGTGCCTGGAGTGTAAGGGGTCTTAGCTCCTACAATGAGCAGTTCTTC,CAWSVRGLSSYNEQFF
NA,TRBD1,TRBJ1-2,TRBV11-2,TGTGCCAGCAGCCCGACAGGGTTGTGGGGCTACACCTTC,CASSPTGLWGYTF
NA,TRBD1,TRBJ1-2,TRBV12-5,TGTGCTAGTGGTCCGCCAGGGGGGGAAGGCTACACCTTC,CASGPPGGEGYTF
NA,TRBD1,TRBJ1-1,TRBV3-1/TRBV3-2,TGTGCCAGCAGCCAAGTATTCAGGGGGGAAGCTTTCTTT,CASSQVFRGEAFF
few,TRBD1,TRBJ2-5,TRBV5-1,TGCGCCAGCCGGACAGGGGAAAGAGAGACCCAGTACTTC,CASRTGERETQYF
NA,NA,TRBJ1-2,TRBV3-1/TRBV3-2,TGTGCCAGCAGGGAAGTAGGCAGGGAAGGTGGCTACACCTTC,CASREVGREGGYTF
few,TRBD2,TRBJ2-1,TRBV6-6,TGTGCCAGCAGTTACACGGCGGGAGGGTATTACAATGAGCAGTTCTTC,CASSYTAGGYYNEQFF
few,TRBD2,TRBJ2-5,TRBV6-4,TGTGCCAGCAGTGAGGGAGCGGGGGGGCAAGAGACCCAGTACTTC,CASSEGAGGQETQYF
NA,TRBD2,TRBJ2-5,TRBV11-2,TGTGCCAGCAGCTTATTCGGGAGGGCCTTTCGGTCGGCAGAGACCCAGTACTTC,CASSLFGRAFRSAETQYF